This passage covers 3 T cell receptor beta chains from one sample sequenced in a study of T-cell reconstitution after alpha-beta-depleted transplantation in children. Construction of the TCRbeta library involved unique molecular identifiers. Each CDR3 protein is one row after TCRdb ran MiXCR on the PCR reads. Counted here are approximately 230,000 distinct CDR3 sequences, roughly 23% occurring once; the ten biggest clones make up over 2.5%. The starting material was PBMCs, obtained before TCRalphabeta/CD19-depleted stem cell transplant. The receptors shown here come from a girl aged 2 to 9 with Fanconi anemia, due to receive a stem cell transplant.

There are many counts of this clonotype. This chain connects TRBV5-1 to TRBJ2-7; D is perhaps TRBD1 (6 bases). Trimming removed 0 bases from V and 6 bases from J, with 10 bases in between. Germline V lookup: CDR1 SGHRS, CDR2 YFSETQ. The CDR3 totals 13 residues. In DNA form, the CDR3 reads TGCGCCAGCAGCTTGGTCAGGGGAATCGAGCAGTACTTC. Its translation is CASSLVRGIEQYF. The full variable domain, completed using reference TRBV5-1 and TRBJ2-7, is KAGVTQTPRYLIKTRGQQVTLSCSPISGHRSVSWYQQTPGQGLQFLFEYFSETQRNKGNFPGRFSGRQFSNSRSEMNVSTLELGDSALYLCASSLVRGIEQYFGPGTRLTVT.

The V call is TRBV6-5, the J call TRBJ2-2; D uncertain. The germline gives CDR1 MNHEY, CDR2 SVGAGI. The CDR3 is 14 amino acids. V lost 0 bases and J 0 bases, leaving 2 bases between the germline ends. In DNA form, the CDR3 reads TGTGCCAGCAGTTACTCGTCGAACACCGGGGAGCTGTTTTTT. Its translation is CASSYSSNTGELFF.

The V and J genes are TRBV5-1 and TRBJ2-6; 10 bases match TRBD1. J gave up 0 bases and V 4 bases, and 7 bases lay outside the gene matches. Germline V gives CDR1 SGHRS, CDR2 YFSETQ. The CDR3 length is 18 residues. The DNA for the CDR3 is TGCGCCAGCAGCCCAGGGACAGGGGCTAACTCTGGGGCCAACGTCCTGACTTTC. This encodes CASSPGTGANSGANVLTF.